This T cell receptor (beta chain) was retrieved from a study of naive and memory T cell subsets (TCRdb year 2017). General notes on the study: Sorted naive and memory T cell subsets from peripheral blood were analyzed in the study using a UMI-based, open-source pipeline for TCR alpha and beta sequencing. IgG serology results and the functional CMV T cell responses were in complete agreement. RNA was DNase-treated and reverse transcribed with TCR constant-region primers, mostly using SuperScript III.

Library preparation used UMI-ligation and nested PCR. To cover both TRBC1 and TRBC2, the beta constant-region primer consisted of an equimolar mix of two oligonucleotides. T4 RNA ligase 1 ligated a single-stranded oligonucleotide carrying the SP2 primer and a 12-nucleotide UMI to the cDNA 3' end. The ligated cDNA went through four rounds of PCR with nested alpha and beta constant-region primers together with the SP2 primer. Incubation of the ligation reaction was carried out at 16 degrees C for about 18-25 hours. PCR2 was usually performed as a SYBR Green qPCR and halted at a preset threshold so that over-amplification would not occur. Apart from the first purification, every purification step used Agencourt AMPure XP magnetic beads. Library amounts were measured by Qubit and library quality was assessed on a TapeStation, where the main peak was expected at around 650 bp. Pooled libraries were sequenced on an Illumina MiSeq using v2 2x251 paired-end kits, and typically roughly 0.85-2.1 million reads were obtained per sample. Each sample's library went into the pool at approximately 4.2 nM, and about 4.5-8% PhiX was added to help with cluster recognition. Per the source publication's procedure: V and J genes were assigned to Demultiplexor-processed FASTQ reads by Decombinator through tag matching, with a single base-pair mismatch being allowed. UMIs were used by Collapsinator to correct both sequencing errors and frequency errors arising from PCR heterogeneity. CDR3Translator translated TCRs and extracted CDR3s from the conserved cysteine to the FGXG phenylalanine, flagging non-productive sequences. Gini, Shannon entropy and inverse Simpson indices were calculated on repertoires that had been subsampled to equal numbers of UMI-defined TCRs. Power-law fits to clonotype abundance distributions were performed by maximum likelihood within the linear range. Similar UMI counts, unique TCR numbers and clonal distributions were obtained with the pipeline and with MIGEC on one naive CD8 sample. In one analysis, naive TCRs that were also found in any memory subset of the same donor were excluded from the naive repertoire. Repertoires were searched for about 7,300 CMV-associated CDR3 sequences compiled from VDJdb and a published dataset. TCRdb ran its own pipeline on the public reads, namely fastp trimming at Q25 and MiXCR clone calling, and kept in-frame beta chains. Every distinct CDR3 protein forms one entry, paired with its most common genes and DNA. Here the V and J calls rest on TCRdb's processing, not on the authors' analysis. The table for this sample lists approximately 140,000 distinct CDR3 sequences; approximately 17% of them were counted only once. About 0.14% of the sample goes to the ten largest clones.

The study at large found these results: Naive repertoires, especially CD8, contained a few larger clonotypes, possibly memory cells re-expressing CD45RA. RNA-based TCR counts may be influenced by expression changes linked to T cell activation and differentiation. A clonotype was defined as a single alpha or beta chain sequence rather than as a paired alpha/beta receptor. After error correction, only a single occurrence was seen for over 95% of naive TCR sequences, so much steeper abundance distributions were produced than in memory subsets. In both CD4 and CD8 cells, the Gini index increased while Shannon and inverse Simpson diversity decreased from naive through CM, EM and EMRA. TCR abundance followed a power law whose exponent differed between naive and memory subsets but was consistent across the three individuals. The repertoire findings for the naive and memory subsets could not be validated, as no ground truth was available.

This clonotype has just a few counts. Its antigen is unknown. Base quality data are lacking; no much larger clone is found one base away. From the second PCR step on, the TCR alpha and beta chain libraries were amplified in separate reactions. Donor CMV status was determined by IFNgamma production from CD4+ T cells after overnight stimulation of fresh PBMCs with CMV viral lysate. CD4 T cells were positively selected with Miltenyi beads, followed by positive selection of CD8 T cells from the CD4-negative fraction. Cells stained for CD3, CD4, CD8, CD45RA, CD27 and a live/dead dye were sorted on a BD Aria II into four subsets by CD45RA and CD27. Blood came from three healthy volunteers, each fractionated into CD4 and CD8 T cells and then into four differentiation subsets. Roughly 130 ml of peripheral blood was collected from each donor, and PBMC were isolated by Ficoll-Paque PLUS density-gradient centrifugation. Sorted cells were lysed in RLT buffer, after which RNA was extracted using a Qiagen RNeasy kit and stored at -80 degrees C.

Sequencing was carried out using naive CD4+ T cells from blood. Explained via the paper, the cell subset or site label denotes: naive T cells, CD45RA high CD27+. The TCR was taken from a human donor in good health.

The DNA sequence follows: TGTGCCAGCAGCTCCCCGGGAGGGGCAGATACGCAGTATTTT. Translated, it reads CASSSPGGADTQYF. The chain joins TRBV5-4 to TRBJ2-3; 8 bases in between match TRBD2. From its cysteine to its phenylalanine, the CDR3 spans 14 amino acids. CDR3 DNA is the only sequence kept; it has 42 bases, read in frame from the first base. Based on the germline V gene (reference sequence), the CDR1 and CDR2 sequences are SGHNT and YYREEE. Germline trimming: 3 bases from V, 4 bases from J; junction bases outside gene matches: 4.